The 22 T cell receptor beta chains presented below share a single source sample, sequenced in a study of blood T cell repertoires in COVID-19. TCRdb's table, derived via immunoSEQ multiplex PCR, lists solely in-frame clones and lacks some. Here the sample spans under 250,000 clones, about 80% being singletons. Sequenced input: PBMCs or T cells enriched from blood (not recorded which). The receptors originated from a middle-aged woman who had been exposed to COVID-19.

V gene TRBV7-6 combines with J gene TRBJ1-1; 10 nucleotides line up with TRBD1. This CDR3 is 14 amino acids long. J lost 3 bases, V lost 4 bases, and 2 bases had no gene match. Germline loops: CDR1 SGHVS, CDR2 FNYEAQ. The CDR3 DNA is TGTGCCAGCAGCTGGACAGGGGGAGACACTGAAGCTTTCTTT. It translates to CASSWTGGDTEAFF.

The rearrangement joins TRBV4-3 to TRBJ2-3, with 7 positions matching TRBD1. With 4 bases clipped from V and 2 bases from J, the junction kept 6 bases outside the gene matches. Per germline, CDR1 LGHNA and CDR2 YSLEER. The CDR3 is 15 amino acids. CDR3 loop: CASSLQGDPTDTQYF. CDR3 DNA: TGCGCCAGCAGCCTGCAGGGGGACCCCACAGATACGCAGTATTTT.

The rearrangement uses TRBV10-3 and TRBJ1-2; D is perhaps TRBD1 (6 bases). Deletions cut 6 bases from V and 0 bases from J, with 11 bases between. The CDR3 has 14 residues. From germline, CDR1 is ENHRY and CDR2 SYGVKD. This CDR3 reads CAIRGAESNYGYTF. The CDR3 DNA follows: TGTGCCATCAGGGGGGCGGAGTCTAACTATGGCTACACCTTC.

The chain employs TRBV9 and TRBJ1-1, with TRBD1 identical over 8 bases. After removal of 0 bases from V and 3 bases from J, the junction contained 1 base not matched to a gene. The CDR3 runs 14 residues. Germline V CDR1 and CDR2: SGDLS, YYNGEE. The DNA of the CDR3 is TGTGCCAGCAGCGTAGGGACAGGGTACACTGAAGCTTTCTTT. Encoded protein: CASSVGTGYTEAFF.

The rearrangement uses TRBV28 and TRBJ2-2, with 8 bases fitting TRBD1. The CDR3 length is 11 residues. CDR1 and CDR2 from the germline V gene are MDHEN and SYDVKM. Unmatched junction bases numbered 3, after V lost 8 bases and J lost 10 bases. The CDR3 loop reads CASGTGSELFF. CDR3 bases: TGTGCCAGCGGGACAGGATCGGAGCTGTTTTTT.

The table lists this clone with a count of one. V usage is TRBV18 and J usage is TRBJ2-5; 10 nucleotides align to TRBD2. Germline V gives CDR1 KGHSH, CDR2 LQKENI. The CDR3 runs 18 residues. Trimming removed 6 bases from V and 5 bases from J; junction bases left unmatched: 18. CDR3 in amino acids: CASSLTSGARRVLETQYF. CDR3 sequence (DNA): TGTGCCAGCTCTCTAACTAGCGGGGCGAGGCGCGTACTGGAGACCCAGTACTTC.

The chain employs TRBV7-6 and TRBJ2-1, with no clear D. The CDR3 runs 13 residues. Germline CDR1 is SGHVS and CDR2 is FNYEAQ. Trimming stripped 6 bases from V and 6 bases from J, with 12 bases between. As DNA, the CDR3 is TGTGCCAGCAGTTCCCCGGCAGGCAATGAGCAGTTCTTC. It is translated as CASSSPAGNEQFF.

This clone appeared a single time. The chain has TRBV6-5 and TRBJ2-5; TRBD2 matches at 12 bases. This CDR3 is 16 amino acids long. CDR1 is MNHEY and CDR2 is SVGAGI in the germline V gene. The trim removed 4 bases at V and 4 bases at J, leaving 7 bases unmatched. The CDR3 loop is CASSSPRLAGAETQYF. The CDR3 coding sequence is TGTGCCAGCAGTTCCCCCCGACTAGCGGGGGCAGAGACCCAGTACTTC.

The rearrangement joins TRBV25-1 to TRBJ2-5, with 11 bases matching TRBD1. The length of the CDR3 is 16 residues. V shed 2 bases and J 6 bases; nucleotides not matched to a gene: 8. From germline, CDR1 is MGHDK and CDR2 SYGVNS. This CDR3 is CASSEPGTGGKKTQYF. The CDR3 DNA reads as TGTGCCAGCAGTGAACCCGGGACAGGGGGTAAAAAGACCCAGTACTTC.

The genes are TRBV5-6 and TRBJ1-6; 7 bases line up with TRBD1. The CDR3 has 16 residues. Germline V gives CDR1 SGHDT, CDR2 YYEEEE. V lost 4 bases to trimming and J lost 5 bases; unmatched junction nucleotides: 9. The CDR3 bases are TGTGCCAGCAGCCCCGACAGGGAGGCGAATAATTCACCCCTCCACTTT. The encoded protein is CASSPDREANNSPLHF.

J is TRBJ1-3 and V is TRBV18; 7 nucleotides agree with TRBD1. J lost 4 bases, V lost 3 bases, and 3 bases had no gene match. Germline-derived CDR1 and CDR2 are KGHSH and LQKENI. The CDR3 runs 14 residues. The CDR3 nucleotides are TGTGCCAGCTCACCCGACAGGGACGGAAACACCATATATTTT. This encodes CASSPDRDGNTIYF. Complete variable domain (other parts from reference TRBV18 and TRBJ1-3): NAGVMQNPRHLVRRRGQEARLRCSPMKGHSHVYWYRQLPEEGLKFMVYLQKENIIDESGMPKERFSAEFPKEGPSILRIQQVVRGDSAAYFCASSPDRDGNTIYFGEGSWLTVV.

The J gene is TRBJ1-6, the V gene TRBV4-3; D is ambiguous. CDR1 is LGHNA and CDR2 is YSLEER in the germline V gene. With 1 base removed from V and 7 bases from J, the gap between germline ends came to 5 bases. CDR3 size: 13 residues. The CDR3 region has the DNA TGCGCCAGCAGCCAAGGCGAGAATTCACCCCTCCACTTT. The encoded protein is CASSQGENSPLHF.

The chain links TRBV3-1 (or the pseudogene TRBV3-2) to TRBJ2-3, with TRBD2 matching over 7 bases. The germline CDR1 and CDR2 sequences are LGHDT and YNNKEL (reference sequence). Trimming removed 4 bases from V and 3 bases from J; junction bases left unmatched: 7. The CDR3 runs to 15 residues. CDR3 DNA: TGTGCCAGCAGCCCCATAATCGGGGGGACAGATACGCAGTATTTT. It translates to CASSPIIGGTDTQYF.

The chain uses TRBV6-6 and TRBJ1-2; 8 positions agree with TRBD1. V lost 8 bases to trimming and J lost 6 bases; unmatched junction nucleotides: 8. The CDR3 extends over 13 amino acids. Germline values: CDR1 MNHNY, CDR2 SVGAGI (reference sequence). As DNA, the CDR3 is TGTGCCAGCGGGTCGACAGGGGCCAATGGCTACACCTTC. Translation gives CASGSTGANGYTF.

The CDR3 DNA sequence: TGTGCCAGCAGCCAAGTGGAGGGTACCTATGGCTACACCTTC. Its translation: CASSQVEGTYGYTF. This chain connects TRBV3-1 (or the pseudogene TRBV3-2) to TRBJ1-2; D not certain. The CDR3 consists of 14 residues. From germline, CDR1 is LGHDT and CDR2 YNNKEL (reference sequence). Between the trimmed V and J ends, which lost 1 base and 4 bases, there was a span of 10 bases.

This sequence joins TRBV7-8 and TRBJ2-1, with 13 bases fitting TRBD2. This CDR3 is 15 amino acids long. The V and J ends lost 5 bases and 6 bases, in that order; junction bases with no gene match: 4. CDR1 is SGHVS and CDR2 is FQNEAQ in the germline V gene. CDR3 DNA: TGTGCCAGCAGCCCTACTAGCGGGGGGGCCAATGAGCAGTTCTTC. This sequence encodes CASSPTSGGANEQFF.

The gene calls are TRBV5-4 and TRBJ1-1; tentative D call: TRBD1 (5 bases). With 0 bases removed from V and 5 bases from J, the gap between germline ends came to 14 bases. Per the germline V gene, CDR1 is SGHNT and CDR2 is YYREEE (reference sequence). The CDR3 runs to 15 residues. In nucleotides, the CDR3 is TGTGCCAGCAGCTTGGTTCCCCTCGGGGGGACTGAAGCTTTCTTT. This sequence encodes CASSLVPLGGTEAFF.

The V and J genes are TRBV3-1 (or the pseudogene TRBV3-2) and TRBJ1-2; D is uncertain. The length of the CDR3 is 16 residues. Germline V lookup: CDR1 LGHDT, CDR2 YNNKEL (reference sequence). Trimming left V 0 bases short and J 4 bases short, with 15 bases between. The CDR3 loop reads CASSQDLVDRGYGYTF. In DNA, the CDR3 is TGTGCCAGCAGCCAAGATCTTGTCGACCGAGGCTATGGCTACACCTTC.

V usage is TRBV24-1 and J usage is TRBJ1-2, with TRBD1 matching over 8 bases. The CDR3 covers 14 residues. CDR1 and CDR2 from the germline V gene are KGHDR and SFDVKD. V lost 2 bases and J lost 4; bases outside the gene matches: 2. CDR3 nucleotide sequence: TGTGCCACCAGTGATTCAGGGGGCCCCTATGGCTACACCTTC. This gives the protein CATSDSGGPYGYTF.

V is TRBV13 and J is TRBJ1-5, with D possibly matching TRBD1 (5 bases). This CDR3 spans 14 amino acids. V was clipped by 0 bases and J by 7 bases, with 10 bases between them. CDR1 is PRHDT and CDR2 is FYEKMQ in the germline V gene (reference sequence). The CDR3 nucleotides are TGTGCCAGCAGCTTAGGCAGGGTGGACCAGCCCCAGCATTTT. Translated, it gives CASSLGRVDQPQHF.

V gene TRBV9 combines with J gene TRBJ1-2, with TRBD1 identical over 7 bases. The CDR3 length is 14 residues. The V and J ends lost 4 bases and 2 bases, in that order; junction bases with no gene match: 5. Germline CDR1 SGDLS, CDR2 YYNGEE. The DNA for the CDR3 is TGTGCCAGCAGCTCGACAGGGTGGAACTATGGCTACACCTTC. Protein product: CASSSTGWNYGYTF.

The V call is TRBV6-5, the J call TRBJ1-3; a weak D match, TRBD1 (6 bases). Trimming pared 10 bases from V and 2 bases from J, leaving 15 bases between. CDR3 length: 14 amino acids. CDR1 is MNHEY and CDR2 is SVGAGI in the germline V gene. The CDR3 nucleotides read TGTGCCACCACACTTAACAGGGCTGGAAACACCATATATTTT. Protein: CATTLNRAGNTIYF.